This entry is about one TCR beta chain. Its specificity is not known. This entry comes from a study of beta chain features in type 1 diabetes. This CDR3 comprises 16 residues. Germline loops: CDR1 MDHEN, CDR2 SYDVKM. J gave up 3 bases and V 4 bases, and 8 bases lay outside the gene matches. General study results and limits: Shorter TCRB CDR3s, moderately but significantly so, marked every one of the four CD4+ subsets in Type 1 diabetes patients. For type 1 diabetes patients, VDJ junctions showed fewer insertions and more deletions.

Every bit of the isolated RNA underwent reverse transcription, so sequencing read expressed TCRB transcripts. Here immunoSEQ multiplex PCR was the method, and the copy in TCRdb shows in-frame clones only, minus some. The table shows about 700,000 clones, with around 15% occurring only once. Sequencing was done on a sample of naive CD4+ T cells from blood. The chain carries TRBV28 and TRBJ2-3; 9 bases are shared with TRBD1. This TCR came from a man aged 18 to 35 with type 1 diabetes. This CDR3 reads CASSSQGQGGTDTQYF. The CDR3 DNA follows: TGTGCCAGCAGTTCCCAGGGACAGGGAGGGACAGATACGCAGTATTTT.